These 10 T cell receptor beta chains share one sample of origin, sequenced in a study of blood T cell repertoires in COVID-19. TCRdb keeps only in-frame clones here, not all; method: immunoSEQ multiplex PCR. Counted here are under 450,000 clones, approximately 90% occurring once; the ten biggest clones make up roughly 12%. The material sequenced was peripheral blood. Every receptor here comes from a woman aged 45-65 years with COVID-19, enrolled during active disease.

The chain links TRBV6-5 to TRBJ2-1; D unresolved. CDR1 MNHEY and CDR2 SVGAGI come from the germline V gene. CDR3 size: 15 residues. Between the trimmed V and J ends, which lost 2 bases and 5 bases, there was a span of 13 bases. The CDR3 is CASSYQLPENNEQFF. DNA of the CDR3: TGTGCCAGCAGTTACCAACTACCCGAAAACAATGAGCAGTTCTTC.

The V and J genes are TRBV30 and TRBJ1-6; D possibly corresponds to TRBD1 (5 bases). With 0 bases removed from V and 2 bases from J, the gap between germline ends came to 5 bases. This CDR3 has 14 residues. CDR1 GTSNPN and CDR2 SVGIG come from the germline V gene (reference sequence). Here the CDR3 DNA reads TGTGCCTGGAGTGTAGGGGCCTATAATTCACCCCTCCACTTT. Protein: CAWSVGAYNSPLHF.

V is TRBV27 and J is TRBJ1-2, with D perhaps TRBD1 (6 bases). Looked up from germline, CDR1 is MNHEY and CDR2 is SMNVEV (reference sequence). Deletions cut 2 bases from V and 7 bases from J, with 14 bases between. This CDR3 comprises 14 residues. The CDR3 region has the DNA TGTGCCAGCAGTTTAAGGCAGGGGCAAGGTGGCTACACCTTC. Residues: CASSLRQGQGGYTF.

J is TRBJ1-3 and V is TRBV6-5; the D is unclear. The CDR3 extends over 13 amino acids. The germline CDR1 and CDR2 sequences are MNHEY and SVGAGI. Trimming shortened V by 4 bases and J by 2 bases, and 6 bases separated the two germline ends. The CDR3 loop is CASSSLAGNTIYF. In DNA, the CDR3 is TGTGCCAGCAGTTCCCTAGCTGGAAACACCATATATTTT.

This clone was picked up a small number of times. The chain joins TRBV29-1 to TRBJ1-1; D call uncertain. V dropped 1 base and J dropped 1 base, with 7 bases sitting between them. Germline V gene lookup returns CDR1 SQVTM and CDR2 ANQGSEA. The CDR3 spans 13 residues. CDR3 sequence reads: CSVEVSWNTEAFF. The CDR3 nucleotides read TGCAGCGTTGAAGTCTCCTGGAACACTGAAGCTTTCTTT.

The CDR3 bases are TGTGCCAGCAGTGAAGCTGTCGTTCAGCCCCAGCATTTT. Its protein is CASSEAVVQPQHF. This chain joins TRBV6-1 and TRBJ1-5; D not certain. The V and J ends lost 0 bases and 6 bases respectively, with 6 bases between them. CDR1 is MNHNS and CDR2 is SASEGT in the germline V gene. The CDR3 contains 13 residues.

The rearrangement joins TRBV27 to TRBJ2-7, with 7 positions matching TRBD1. The V segment lost 0 bases and the J segment 6 bases; nucleotides outside the gene matches: 5. CDR1 MNHEY and CDR2 SMNVEV come from the germline V gene (reference sequence). The CDR3 is 14 residues long. CDR3 in amino acids: CASSLSGGPSEQYF. CDR3 nucleotides: TGTGCCAGCAGTTTATCAGGGGGCCCCAGCGAGCAGTACTTC.

This clone has just one count. The chain recombines TRBV5-6 with TRBJ1-5; maybe TRBD1 (6 bases). From germline, CDR1 is SGHDT and CDR2 YYEEEE. V was clipped by 2 bases and J by 8 bases, with 20 bases between them. The CDR3 is 16 amino acids. The CDR3 protein is CASSFLGAGPREPQHF. The CDR3 DNA is TGTGCCAGCAGCTTTCTGGGGGCGGGCCCTCGTGAGCCCCAGCATTTT.

The CDR3 nucleotides are TGTGCCAGTAGTCCAACGGGGGTCGCCCTCTACGAGCAGTACTTC. Translation gives CASSPTGVALYEQYF. V usage is TRBV19 and J usage is TRBJ2-7; D might be TRBD2 (6 bases). Trimming took 5 bases from V and 3 from J, leaving 17 bases between them. In germline, CDR1 is LNHDA, CDR2 SQIVND (reference sequence). The CDR3 consists of 15 residues.

This CDR3 reads CASSLVGGGGNTIYF. CDR3 DNA sequence: TGTGCCAGCAGTTTGGTTGGGGGCGGCGGAAACACCATATATTTT. The chain employs TRBV27 and TRBJ1-3; a possible D gene is TRBD1 (6 bases). V was pared by 3 bases and J by 4 bases, with 13 bases between. This CDR3 has 15 residues. Germline CDR1 is MNHEY and CDR2 is SMNVEV (reference sequence).